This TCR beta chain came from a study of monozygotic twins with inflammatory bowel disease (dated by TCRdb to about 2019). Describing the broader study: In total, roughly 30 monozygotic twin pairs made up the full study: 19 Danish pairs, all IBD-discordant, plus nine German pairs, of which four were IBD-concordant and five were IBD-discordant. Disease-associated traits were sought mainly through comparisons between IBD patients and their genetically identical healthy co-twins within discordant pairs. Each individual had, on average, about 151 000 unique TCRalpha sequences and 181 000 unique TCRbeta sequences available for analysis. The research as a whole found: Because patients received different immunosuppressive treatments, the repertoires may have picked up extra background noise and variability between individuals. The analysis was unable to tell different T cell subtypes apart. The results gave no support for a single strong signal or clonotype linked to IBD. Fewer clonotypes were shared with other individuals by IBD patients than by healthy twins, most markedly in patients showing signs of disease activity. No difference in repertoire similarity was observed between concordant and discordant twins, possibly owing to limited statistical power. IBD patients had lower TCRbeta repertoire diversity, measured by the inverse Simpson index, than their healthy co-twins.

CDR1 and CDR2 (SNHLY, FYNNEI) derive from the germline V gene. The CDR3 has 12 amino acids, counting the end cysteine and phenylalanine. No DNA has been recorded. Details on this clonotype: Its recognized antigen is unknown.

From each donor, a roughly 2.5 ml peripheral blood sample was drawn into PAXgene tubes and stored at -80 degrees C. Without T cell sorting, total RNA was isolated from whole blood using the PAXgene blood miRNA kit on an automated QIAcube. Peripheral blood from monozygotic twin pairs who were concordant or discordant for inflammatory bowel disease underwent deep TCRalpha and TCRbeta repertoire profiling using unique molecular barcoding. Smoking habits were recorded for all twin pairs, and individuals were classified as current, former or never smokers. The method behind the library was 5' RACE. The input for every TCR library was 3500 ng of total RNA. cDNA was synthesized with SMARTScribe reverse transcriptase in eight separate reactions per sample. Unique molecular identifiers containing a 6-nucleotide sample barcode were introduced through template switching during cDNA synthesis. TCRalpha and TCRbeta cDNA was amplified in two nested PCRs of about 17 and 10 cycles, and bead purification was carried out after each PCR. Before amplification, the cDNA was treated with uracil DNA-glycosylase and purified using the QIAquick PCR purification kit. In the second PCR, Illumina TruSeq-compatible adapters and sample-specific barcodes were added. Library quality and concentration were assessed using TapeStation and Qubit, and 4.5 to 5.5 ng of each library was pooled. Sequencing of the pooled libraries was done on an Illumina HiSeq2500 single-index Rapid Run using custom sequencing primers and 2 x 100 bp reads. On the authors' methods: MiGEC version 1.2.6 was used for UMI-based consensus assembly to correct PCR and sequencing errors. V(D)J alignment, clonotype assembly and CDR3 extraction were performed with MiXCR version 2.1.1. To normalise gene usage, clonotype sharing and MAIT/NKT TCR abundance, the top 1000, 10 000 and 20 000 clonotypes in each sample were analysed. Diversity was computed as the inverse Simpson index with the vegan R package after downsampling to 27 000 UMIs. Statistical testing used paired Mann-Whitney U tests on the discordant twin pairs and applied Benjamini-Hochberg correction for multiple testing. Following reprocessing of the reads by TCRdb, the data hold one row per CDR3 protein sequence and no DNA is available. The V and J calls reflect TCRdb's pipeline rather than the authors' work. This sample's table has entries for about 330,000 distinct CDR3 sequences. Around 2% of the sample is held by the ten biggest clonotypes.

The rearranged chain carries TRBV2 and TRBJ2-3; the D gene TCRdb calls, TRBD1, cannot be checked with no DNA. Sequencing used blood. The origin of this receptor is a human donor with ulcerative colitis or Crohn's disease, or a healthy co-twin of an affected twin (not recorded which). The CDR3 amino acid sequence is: CASGDRRDTQYF.